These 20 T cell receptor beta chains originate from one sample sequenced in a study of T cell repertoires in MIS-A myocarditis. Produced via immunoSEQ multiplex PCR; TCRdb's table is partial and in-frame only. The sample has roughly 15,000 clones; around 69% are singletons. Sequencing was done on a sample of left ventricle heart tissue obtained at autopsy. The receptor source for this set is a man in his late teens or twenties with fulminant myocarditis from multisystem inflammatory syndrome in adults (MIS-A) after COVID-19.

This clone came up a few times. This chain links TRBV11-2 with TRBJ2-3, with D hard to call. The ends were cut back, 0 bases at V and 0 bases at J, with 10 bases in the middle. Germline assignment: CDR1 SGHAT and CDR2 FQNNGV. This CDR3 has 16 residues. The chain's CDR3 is CASSLEADPSTDTQYF. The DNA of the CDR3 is TGTGCCAGCAGCTTAGAAGCAGACCCTAGCACAGATACGCAGTATTTT.

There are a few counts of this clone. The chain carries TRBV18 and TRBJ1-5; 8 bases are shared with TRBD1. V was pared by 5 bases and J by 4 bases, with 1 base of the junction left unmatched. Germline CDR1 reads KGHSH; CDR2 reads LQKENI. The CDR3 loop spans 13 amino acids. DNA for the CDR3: TGTGCCAGCTCAGGACAGGGTAATCAGCCCCAGCATTTT. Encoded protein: CASSGQGNQPQHF.

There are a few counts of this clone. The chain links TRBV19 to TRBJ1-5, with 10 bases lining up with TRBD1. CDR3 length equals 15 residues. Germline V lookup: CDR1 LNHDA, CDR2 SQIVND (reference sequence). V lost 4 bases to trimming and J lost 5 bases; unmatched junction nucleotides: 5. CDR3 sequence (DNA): TGTGCCAGTAGTACCCGGGACAGGGGCTATCAGCCCCAGCATTTT. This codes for CASSTRDRGYQPQHF. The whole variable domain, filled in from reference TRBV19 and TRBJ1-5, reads DGGITQSPKYLFRKEGQNVTLSCEQNLNHDAMYWYRQDPGQGLRLIYYSQIVNDFQKGDIAEGYSVSREKKESFPLTVTSAQKNPTAFYLCASSTRDRGYQPQHFGDGTRLSIL.

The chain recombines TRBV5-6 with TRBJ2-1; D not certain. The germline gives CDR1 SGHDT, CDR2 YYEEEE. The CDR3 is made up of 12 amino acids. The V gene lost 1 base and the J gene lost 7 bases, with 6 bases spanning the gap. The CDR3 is CASSLSGNEQFF. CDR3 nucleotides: TGTGCCAGCAGCTTGAGTGGGAATGAGCAGTTCTTC.

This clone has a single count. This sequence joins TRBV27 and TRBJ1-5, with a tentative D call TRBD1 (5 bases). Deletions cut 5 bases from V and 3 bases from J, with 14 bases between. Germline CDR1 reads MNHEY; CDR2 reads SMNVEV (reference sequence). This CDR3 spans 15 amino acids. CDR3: CASSHLSTDNQPQHF. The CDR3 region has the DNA TGTGCCAGCAGTCACCTATCGACAGACAATCAGCCCCAGCATTTT.

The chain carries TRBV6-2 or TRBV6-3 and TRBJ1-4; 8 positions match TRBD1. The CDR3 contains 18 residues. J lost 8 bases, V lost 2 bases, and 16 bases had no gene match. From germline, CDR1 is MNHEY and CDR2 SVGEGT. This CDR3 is CASSYMDQKTGEEEKLFF. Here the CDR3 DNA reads TGTGCCAGCAGTTACATGGACCAGAAGACAGGGGAGGAGGAAAAACTGTTTTTT.

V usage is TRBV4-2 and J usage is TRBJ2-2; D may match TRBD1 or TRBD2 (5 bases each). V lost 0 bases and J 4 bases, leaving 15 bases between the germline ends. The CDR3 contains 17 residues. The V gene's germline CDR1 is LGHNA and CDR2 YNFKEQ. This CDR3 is CASSQDYRRGLTGELFF. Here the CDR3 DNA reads TGTGCCAGCAGCCAAGATTATCGCCGGGGCCTCACCGGGGAGCTGTTTTTT.

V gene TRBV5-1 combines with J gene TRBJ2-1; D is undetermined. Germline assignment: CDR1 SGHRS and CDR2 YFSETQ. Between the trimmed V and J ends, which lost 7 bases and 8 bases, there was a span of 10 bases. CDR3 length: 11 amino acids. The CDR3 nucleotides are TGCGCCAGCTCCAATCCGCATGAGCAGTTCTTC. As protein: CASSNPHEQFF.

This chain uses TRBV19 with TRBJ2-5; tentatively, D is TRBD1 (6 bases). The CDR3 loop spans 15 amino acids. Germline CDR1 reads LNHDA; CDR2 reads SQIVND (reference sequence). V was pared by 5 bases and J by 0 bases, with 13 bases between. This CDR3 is CASSGGHSYQETQYF. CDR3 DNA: TGTGCCAGTAGTGGGGGACATTCGTACCAAGAGACCCAGTACTTC. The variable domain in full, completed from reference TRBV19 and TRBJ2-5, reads DGGITQSPKYLFRKEGQNVTLSCEQNLNHDAMYWYRQDPGQGLRLIYYSQIVNDFQKGDIAEGYSVSREKKESFPLTVTSAQKNPTAFYLCASSGGHSYQETQYFGPGTRLLVL.

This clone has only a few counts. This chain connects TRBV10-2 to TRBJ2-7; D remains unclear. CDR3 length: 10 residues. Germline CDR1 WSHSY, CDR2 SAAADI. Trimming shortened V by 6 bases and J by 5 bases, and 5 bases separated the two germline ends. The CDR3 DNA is TGCGCCAGCAGGGCCCACGAGCAGTACTTC. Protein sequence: CASRAHEQYF.

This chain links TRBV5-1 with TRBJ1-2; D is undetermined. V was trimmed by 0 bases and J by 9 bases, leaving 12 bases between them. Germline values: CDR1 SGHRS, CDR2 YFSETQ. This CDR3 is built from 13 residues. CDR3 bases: TGCGCCAGCAGCTTGGAAGAGTCCAGAAGCTACACCTTC. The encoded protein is CASSLEESRSYTF.

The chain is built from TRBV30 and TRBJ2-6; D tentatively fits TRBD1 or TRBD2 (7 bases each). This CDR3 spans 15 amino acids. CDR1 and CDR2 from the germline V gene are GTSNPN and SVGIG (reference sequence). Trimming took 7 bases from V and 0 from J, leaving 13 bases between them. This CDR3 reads CASGGDLSGANVLTF. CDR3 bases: TGTGCCTCAGGGGGGGACCTCTCTGGGGCCAACGTCCTGACTTTC.

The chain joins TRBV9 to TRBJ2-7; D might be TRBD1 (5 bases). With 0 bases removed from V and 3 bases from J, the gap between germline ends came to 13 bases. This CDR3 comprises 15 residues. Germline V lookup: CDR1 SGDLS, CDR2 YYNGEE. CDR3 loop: CASSVGPGRDYEQYF. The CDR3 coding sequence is TGTGCCAGCAGCGTAGGACCTGGCAGGGACTACGAGCAGTACTTC.

The CDR3: CASSSRQSNEKLFF. CDR3 nucleotides: TGTGCCAGCAGTTCGCGACAGAGCAATGAAAAACTGTTTTTT. This chain connects TRBV6-5 to TRBJ1-4, with D maybe TRBD1 (5 bases). CDR1 is MNHEY and CDR2 is SVGAGI in the germline V gene. With 4 bases removed from V and 5 bases from J, the gap between germline ends came to 11 bases. There are 14 residues in the CDR3.

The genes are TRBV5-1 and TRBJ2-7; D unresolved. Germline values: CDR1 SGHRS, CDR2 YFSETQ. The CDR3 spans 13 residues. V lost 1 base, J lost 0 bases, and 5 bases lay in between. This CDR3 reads CASSLSSSYEQYF. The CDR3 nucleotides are TGCGCCAGCAGCTTGTCCTCCTCCTACGAGCAGTACTTC.

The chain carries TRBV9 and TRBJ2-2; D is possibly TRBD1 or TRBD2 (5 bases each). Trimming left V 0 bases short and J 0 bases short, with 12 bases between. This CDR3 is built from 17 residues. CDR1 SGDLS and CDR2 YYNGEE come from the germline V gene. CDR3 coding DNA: TGTGCCAGCAGCGTAGAGCCCGGGGCCGCGAACACCGGGGAGCTGTTTTTT. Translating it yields CASSVEPGAANTGELFF.

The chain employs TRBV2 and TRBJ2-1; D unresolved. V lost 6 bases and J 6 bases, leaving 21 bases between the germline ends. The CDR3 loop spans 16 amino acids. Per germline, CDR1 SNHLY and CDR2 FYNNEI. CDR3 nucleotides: TGTGCCAGCAGAGATCAATTCTTAAAGGCGGCCAATGAGCAGTTCTTC. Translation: CASRDQFLKAANEQFF. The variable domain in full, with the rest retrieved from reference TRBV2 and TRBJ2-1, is EPEVTQTPSHQVTQMGQEVILRCVPISNHLYFYWYRQILGQKVEFLVSFYNNEISEKSEIFDDQFSVERPDGSNFTLKIRSTKLEDSAMYFCASRDQFLKAANEQFFGPGTRLTVL.

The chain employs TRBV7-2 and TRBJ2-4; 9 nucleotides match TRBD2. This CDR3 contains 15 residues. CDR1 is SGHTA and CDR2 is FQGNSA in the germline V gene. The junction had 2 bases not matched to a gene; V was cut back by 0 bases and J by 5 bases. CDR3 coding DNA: TGTGCCAGCAGCTTAGCGCGACTAGCGGAAAACATTCAGTACTTC. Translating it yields CASSLARLAENIQYF.

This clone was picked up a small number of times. CDR3: CASSPGTGDYGYTF. CDR3 DNA sequence: TGTGCCAGCAGCCCTGGGACAGGGGACTATGGCTACACCTTC. The gene calls are TRBV4-2 and TRBJ1-2, with 10 bases aligning to TRBD1. V lost 4 bases to trimming and J lost 3 bases; unmatched junction nucleotides: 2. CDR3 length: 14 residues. Germline V CDR1 and CDR2: LGHNA, YNFKEQ.

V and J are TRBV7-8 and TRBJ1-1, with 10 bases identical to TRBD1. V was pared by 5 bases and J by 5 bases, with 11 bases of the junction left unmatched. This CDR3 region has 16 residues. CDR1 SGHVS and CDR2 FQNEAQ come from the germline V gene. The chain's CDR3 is CASSPGTGVLGTEAFF. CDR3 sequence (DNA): TGTGCCAGCAGCCCTGGGACAGGGGTCTTGGGTACTGAAGCTTTCTTT.